Sequencing of this T cell receptor beta chain was carried out in a study of T cells after yellow fever vaccination. Findings of the study overall: Contamination of FACS-sorted repertoires by abundant clonotypes from the bulk population could occur. Most primary-vaccination clones reappeared after the booster (approximately 95% CD4, about 90% CD8).

In the case of this clonotype: The antigen remains unidentified.

This CDR3 is built from 15 residues. Germline assignment: CDR1 DFQATT and CDR2 SNEGSKA (reference sequence). V was clipped by 3 bases and J by 1 base, with 10 bases between them. A process of 5'RACE template switching, which added a universal primer site and UMIs, was used to make TCR cDNA. One entry per CDR3 protein results from TCRdb running MiXCR on the 5' RACE reads. This sample yields about 630,000 distinct CDR3 sequences, of which roughly 12% are seen a single time; around 14% belongs to the top ten. Sequences were derived from PBMCs, sampled on the day of the yellow fever booster vaccination. The chain uses TRBV20-1 and TRBJ2-6; perhaps TRBD1 as D (7 bases). The clonotype was recovered from a man aged 30 to 39 who received the YFV17D yellow fever vaccine. CDR3 sequence: CSAREGASGANVLTF. For the CDR3, the DNA is TGCAGTGCTAGGGAGGGGGCTTCTGGGGCCAACGTCCTGACTTTC.